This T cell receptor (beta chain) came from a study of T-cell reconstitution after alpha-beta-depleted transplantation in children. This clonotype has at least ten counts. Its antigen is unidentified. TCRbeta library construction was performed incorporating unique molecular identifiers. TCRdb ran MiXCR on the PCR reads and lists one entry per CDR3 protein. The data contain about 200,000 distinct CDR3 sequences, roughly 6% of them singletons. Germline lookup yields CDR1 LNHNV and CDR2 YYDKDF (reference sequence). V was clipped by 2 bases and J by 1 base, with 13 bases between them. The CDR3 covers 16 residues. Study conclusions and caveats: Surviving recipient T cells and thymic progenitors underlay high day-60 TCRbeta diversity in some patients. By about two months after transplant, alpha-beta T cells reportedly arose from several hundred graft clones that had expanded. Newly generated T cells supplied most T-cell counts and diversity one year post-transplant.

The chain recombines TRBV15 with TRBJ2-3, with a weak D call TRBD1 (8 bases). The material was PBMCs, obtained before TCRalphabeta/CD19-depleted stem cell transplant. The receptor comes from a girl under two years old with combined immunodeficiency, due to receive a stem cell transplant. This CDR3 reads CATSRRTGRGTDTQYF. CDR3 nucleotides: TGTGCCACCAGCAGACGGACAGGGAGGGGCACAGATACGCAGTATTTT.